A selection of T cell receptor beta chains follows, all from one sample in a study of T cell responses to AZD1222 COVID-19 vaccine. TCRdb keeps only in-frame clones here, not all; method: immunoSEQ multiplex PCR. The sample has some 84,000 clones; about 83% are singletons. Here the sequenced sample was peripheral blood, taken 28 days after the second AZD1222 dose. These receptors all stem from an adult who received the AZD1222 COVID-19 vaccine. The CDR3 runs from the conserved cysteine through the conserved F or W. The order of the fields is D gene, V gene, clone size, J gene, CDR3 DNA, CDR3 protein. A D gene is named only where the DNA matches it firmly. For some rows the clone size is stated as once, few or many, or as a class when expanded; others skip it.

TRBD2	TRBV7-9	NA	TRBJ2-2	TGTGCCAGCAGCTGGACGGATAGCGGGGGGCTGAGCGGGGAGCTGTTTTTT	CASSWTDSGGLSGELFF
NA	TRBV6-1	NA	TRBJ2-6	TGTGCCAGCAGTGAAGGTTTGGGAAACCACCTGACTTTC	CASSEGLGNHLTF
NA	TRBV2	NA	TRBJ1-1	TGTGCCAGCAGTGAAGCTGGGGGGAGAAGGCACACTGAAGCTTTCTTT	CASSEAGGRRHTEAFF
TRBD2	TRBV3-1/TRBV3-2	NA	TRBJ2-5	TGTGCCAGCAGCCAAGGACTAGCGGGGCAAGAGACCCAGTACTTC	CASSQGLAGQETQYF
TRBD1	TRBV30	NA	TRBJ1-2	TGTGCCTGGAGCTGGGGGGGACAGACATATGGCTACACCTTC	CAWSWGGQTYGYTF
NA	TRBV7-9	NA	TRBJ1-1	TGTGCCAGCAGCTCTAATCTACGGGTTGTAGGATCTGAAGCTTTCTTT	CASSSNLRVVGSEAFF
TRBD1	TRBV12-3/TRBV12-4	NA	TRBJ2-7	TGTGCCAGCAGTTTCCGGGACAGAAACGAGCAGTACTTC	CASSFRDRNEQYF
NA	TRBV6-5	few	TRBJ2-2	TGTGCCAGCAGTTACTCGGGGGTCACCGGGGAGCTGTTTTTT	CASSYSGVTGELFF
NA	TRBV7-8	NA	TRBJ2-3	TGTGCCAGCAGCTTAGTAACTGGGGCGGATACGCAGTATTTT	CASSLVTGADTQYF
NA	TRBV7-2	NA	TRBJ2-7	TGTGCCAGCAGCTCCTACTACGAGCAGTACTTC	CASSSYYEQYF